These 19 T cell receptor beta chains share one sample of origin, sequenced in a study of a mutant IDH1 vaccine in newly diagnosed glioma. Profiled with immunoSEQ multiplex PCR; TCRdb holds only in-frame clones, not every one. The sample lists about 65,000 clones, around 84% occurring once. Time point specified: week 23, last vaccination. All doses held 300 ug of mutant IDH1 20-mer peptide, with topical imiquimod. For these TCRs, the target antigens are not known. The input for sequencing was PBMCs, taken from a glioma patient whose treatment included an IDH1 peptide vaccine. The receptor source for this set is a man younger than 45 with glioma.

V and J are TRBV6-6 and TRBJ1-5; TRBD1 is a possible D gene (6 bases). The CDR3 is made up of 16 amino acids. Trimming cost V 5 bases and J 3 bases, with 17 bases left between them. Germline V gene data show CDR1 as MNHNY and CDR2 as SVGAGI (reference sequence). The CDR3 nucleotides are TGTGCCAGCAGTCTTCCTTCTCCAGGGGACAATCAGCCCCAGCATTTT. It codes for CASSLPSPGDNQPQHF.

The genes are TRBV4-2 and TRBJ2-2; no definite D call. CDR3 length equals 15 residues. Germline CDR1 is LGHNA and CDR2 is YNFKEQ. Trimming removed 4 bases at V and 7 bases at J, with 16 bases between. CDR3 region: CASSPKISLGGELFF. In DNA form, the CDR3 reads TGTGCCAGCAGCCCCAAGATATCATTGGGCGGGGAGCTGTTTTTT.

The rearrangement links TRBV11-2 to TRBJ2-3, with TRBD2 as a possible D gene (6 bases). The length of the CDR3 is 16 residues. Per germline, CDR1 SGHAT and CDR2 FQNNGV. V was trimmed by 1 base and J by 5 bases, leaving 16 bases between them. The CDR3 nucleotides read TGTGCCAGCAGCTTAGGCCTAGGGCTAGCGCGAGATACGCAGTATTTT. Its protein is CASSLGLGLARDTQYF.

V and J are TRBV4-1 and TRBJ1-3; D is perhaps TRBD1 (5 bases). Trimming cost V 1 base and J 0 bases, with 10 bases left between them. The CDR3 covers 16 residues. The V gene's germline CDR1 is MGHRA and CDR2 YSYEKL. CDR3 region: CASSQGWGSSGNTIYF. DNA of the CDR3: TGCGCCAGCAGCCAAGGATGGGGCAGCTCTGGAAACACCATATATTTT.

The V and J genes are TRBV28 and TRBJ1-2; D unclear. V was cut by 4 bases and J by 9 bases, with 12 bases left in between. CDR1 is MDHEN, CDR2 SYDVKM, per germline. The CDR3 consists of 12 residues. CDR3 in DNA: TGTGCCAGCAGTTGGAGTATTAGCCGCTACACCTTC. It translates to CASSWSISRYTF.

This chain joins TRBV12-5 and TRBJ1-5; D remains unclear. Germline assignment: CDR1 LGHNT and CDR2 FRNRAP. The V gene lost 2 bases and the J gene lost 3 bases, with 8 bases spanning the gap. CDR3 size: 14 residues. As DNA, the CDR3 is TGTGCTAGTGGTTTGTCAACATTCAATCAGCCCCAGCATTTT. It codes for CASGLSTFNQPQHF.

The chain recombines TRBV10-1 with TRBJ2-5; the D call may be TRBD1 or TRBD2 (5 bases each). This CDR3 is 14 amino acids long. Trimming cost V 9 bases and J 4 bases, with 18 bases left between them. CDR1 and CDR2 (germline): WNHNN, SYGVQD (reference sequence). CDR3 nucleotide sequence: TGCGCCAGTGCCCGGGACCCAAGTGGAGAGACCCAGTACTTC. Translation: CASARDPSGETQYF.

The gene calls are TRBV28 and TRBJ2-5, with 12 bases matching TRBD2. The end of the DNA aligns better with TRBJ2-7, so the J call may be wrong. The CDR3 is made up of 16 amino acids. The V gene's germline CDR1 is MDHEN and CDR2 SYDVKM. The CDR3 spells CASSLLAGGPSYEQYF. The CDR3 DNA sequence: TGTGCCAGCAGTTTACTAGCGGGGGGGCCCTCCTACGAGCAGTACTTC.

DNA for the CDR3: TGCGCCAGCAGCGGCGGGACAGGGGGCGGTAACACTGAAGCTTTCTTT. Translation gives CASSGGTGGGNTEAFF. J is TRBJ1-1 and V is TRBV5-1; 12 bases fit TRBD1. Per germline, CDR1 SGHRS and CDR2 YFSETQ. The trim removed 4 bases at V and 2 bases at J, leaving 6 bases unmatched. This CDR3 is 16 amino acids long.

The genes are TRBV6-4 and TRBJ2-7, with no clear D. The length of the CDR3 is 14 residues. Trimming cost V 5 bases and J 0 bases, with 11 bases left between them. Germline lookup yields CDR1 MRHNA and CDR2 SNTAGT. In DNA form, the CDR3 reads TGTGCCAGCAGTACGAGAATCTTCTCCTACGAGCAGTACTTC. It codes for CASSTRIFSYEQYF.

CDR3 protein: CASSLVAASTDTQYF. The CDR3 DNA follows: TGTGCCAGCAGCTTAGTGGCAGCGAGCACAGATACGCAGTATTTT. This chain connects TRBV7-9 to TRBJ2-3; D is unresolved. Germline V gives CDR1 SEHNR, CDR2 FQNEAQ (reference sequence). V was clipped by 1 base and J by 0 bases, with 8 bases between them. The CDR3 is 15 residues long.

The chain links TRBV5-4 to TRBJ1-2; tentatively, D is TRBD1 (5 bases). The CDR3 extends over 12 amino acids. The V end lost 4 bases, the J end lost 8 bases, and 12 bases lay between the germline ends. CDR1 is SGHNT and CDR2 is YYREEE in the germline V gene (reference sequence). The CDR3 DNA is TGTGCCAGCAGCCTGGGGCACGACGGCTACACCTTC. It is translated as CASSLGHDGYTF.

The genes are TRBV28 and TRBJ2-2; D unclear. CDR3 length: 12 residues. Germline CDR1 and CDR2: MDHEN and SYDVKM. The CDR3 DNA reads as TGTGCATACGGACCGAACACCGGGGAGCTGTTTTTT. Encoded protein: CAYGPNTGELFF.

The chain has TRBV5-4 and TRBJ2-2; 8 bases align to TRBD2. Per germline, CDR1 SGHNT and CDR2 YYREEE (reference sequence). The CDR3 extends over 16 amino acids. The ends lost 4 bases at V and 1 base at J; junction bases unmatched: 6. The CDR3 region is CASSTRAGGNTGELFF. CDR3 nucleotide sequence: TGTGCCAGCAGCACCCGGGCGGGGGGGAACACCGGGGAGCTGTTTTTT.

The chain recombines TRBV5-1 with TRBJ2-1; no firm D call. Between the trimmed V and J ends, which lost 1 base and 3 bases, there was a span of 8 bases. The CDR3 loop spans 14 amino acids. The V gene's germline CDR1 is SGHRS and CDR2 YFSETQ. CDR3 amino acids: CASSLRTLYNEQFF. In nucleotides, the CDR3 is TGCGCCAGCAGCTTGCGGACCCTCTACAATGAGCAGTTCTTC.

The rearrangement links TRBV28 to TRBJ2-2; 7 bases agree with TRBD1. The junction had 5 bases not matched to a gene; V was cut back by 3 bases and J by 4 bases. CDR3 length equals 15 residues. Germline loops: CDR1 MDHEN, CDR2 SYDVKM. CDR3 sequence (DNA): TGTGCCAGCAGTTTGAGGGGGCGGTTCACCGGGGAGCTGTTTTTT. Translation gives CASSLRGRFTGELFF.

In this sample, this clone turned up a few times. At one end the junction does not follow the germline gene, possibly because of a read error. The chain joins TRBV10-1 to TRBJ1-1; D uncertain. The germline CDR1 and CDR2 sequences are WNHNN and SYGVQD (reference sequence). This CDR3 is built from 13 residues. The CDR3, as DNA: TGCGCCAGCAGGGTTGCCAAAAACAGTGAAGCTTTCTTT. Its translation is CASRVAKNSEAFF.

This clone has just one count. The V and J genes are TRBV5-5 and TRBJ2-3, with 8 bases aligning to TRBD1. This CDR3 region has 14 residues. The ends lost 3 bases at V and 4 bases at J; junction bases unmatched: 4. CDR1 is SGHKS and CDR2 is YYEKEE in the germline V gene (reference sequence). The DNA of the CDR3 is TGTGCCAGCAGCTCCCGGACAGGGCCAGATACGCAGTATTTT. This sequence encodes CASSSRTGPDTQYF.

V gene TRBV6-1 combines with J gene TRBJ2-3; tentative D call: TRBD1 (5 bases). Germline loops: CDR1 MNHNS, CDR2 SASEGT. V shed 6 bases and J shed 8 bases, with 18 bases lying between them. The CDR3 length is 14 residues. The CDR3 nucleotides are TGTGCCAGCAGGGGTGTACTAAATAGGGGTACGCAGTATTTT. Protein product: CASRGVLNRGTQYF.